This T cell receptor beta chain was recorded in a study of T cells in pancreatic ductal adenocarcinoma. Study-level results: Blood had more productive templates and roughly 8-fold more unique clonotypes than tumor. Results skew toward the minority of patients with early-stage disease. Mean clonality was roughly 0.11 in tumors and about 0.069 in blood, not significantly different.

With 6 bases clipped from V and 6 bases from J, the junction kept 7 bases outside the gene matches. Germline CDR1 reads SQVTM; CDR2 reads ANQGSEA. The CDR3 is made up of 12 amino acids. Profiled with immunoSEQ multiplex PCR; TCRdb holds only in-frame clones, not every one. The sample has about 16,000 clones; about 88% are singletons. As concerns this clone: What it recognizes is unknown.

Surgery without prior neoadjuvant therapy was the treatment of the selected pancreatic ductal adenocarcinoma patients. The specimen sequenced was PBMCs. The J gene is TRBJ1-1, the V gene TRBV29-1, with 7 bases aligning to TRBD1. This receptor was obtained from a human donor with pancreatic ductal adenocarcinoma. The CDR3 nucleotides read TGCAGCGTGGGACGGCAGGGGGCTGAAGCTTTCTTT. Translation gives CSVGRQGAEAFF.